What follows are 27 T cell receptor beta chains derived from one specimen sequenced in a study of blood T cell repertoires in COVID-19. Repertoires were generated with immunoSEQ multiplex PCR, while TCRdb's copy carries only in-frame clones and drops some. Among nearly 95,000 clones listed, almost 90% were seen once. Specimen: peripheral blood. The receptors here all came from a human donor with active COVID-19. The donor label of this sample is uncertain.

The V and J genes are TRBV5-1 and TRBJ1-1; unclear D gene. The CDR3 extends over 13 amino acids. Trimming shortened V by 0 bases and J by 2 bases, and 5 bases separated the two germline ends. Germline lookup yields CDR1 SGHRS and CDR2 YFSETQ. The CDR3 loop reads CASSLGANTEAFF. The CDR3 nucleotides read TGCGCCAGCAGCTTGGGGGCTAACACTGAAGCTTTCTTT.

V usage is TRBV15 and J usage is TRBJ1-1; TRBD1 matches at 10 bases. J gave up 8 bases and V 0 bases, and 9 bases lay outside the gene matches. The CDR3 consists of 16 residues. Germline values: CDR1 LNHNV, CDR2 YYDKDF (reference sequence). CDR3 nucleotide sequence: TGTGCCACCAGCAGAGATTCGGGACAGGGGCGGGGGGAAGCTTTCTTT. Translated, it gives CATSRDSGQGRGEAFF.

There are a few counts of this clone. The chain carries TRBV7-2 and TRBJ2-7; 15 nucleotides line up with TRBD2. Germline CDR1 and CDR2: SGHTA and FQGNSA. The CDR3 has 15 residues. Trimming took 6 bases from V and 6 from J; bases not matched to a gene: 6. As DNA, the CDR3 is TGTGCCAGCAGAAGGACTAGCGGGGGGGCTGGCGAGCAGTACTTC. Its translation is CASRRTSGGAGEQYF.

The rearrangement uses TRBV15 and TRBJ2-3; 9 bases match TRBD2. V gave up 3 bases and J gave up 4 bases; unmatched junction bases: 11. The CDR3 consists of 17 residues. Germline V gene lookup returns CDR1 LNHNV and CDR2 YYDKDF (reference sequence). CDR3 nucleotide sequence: TGTGCCACCAGCAGGTCCCTAAGCGGGGGGTTAGCAGATACGCAGTATTTT. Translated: CATSRSLSGGLADTQYF. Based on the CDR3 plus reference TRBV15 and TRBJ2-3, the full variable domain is DAMVIQNPRYQVTQFGKPVTLSCSQTLNHNVMYWYQQKSSQAPKLLFHYYDKDFNNEADTPDNFQSRRPNTSFCFLDIRSPGLGDTAMYLCATSRSLSGGLADTQYFGPGTRLTVL.

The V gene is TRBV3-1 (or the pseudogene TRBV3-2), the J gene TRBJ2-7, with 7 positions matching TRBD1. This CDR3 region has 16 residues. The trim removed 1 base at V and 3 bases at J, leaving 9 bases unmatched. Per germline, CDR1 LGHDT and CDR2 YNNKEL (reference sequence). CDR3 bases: TGTGCCAGCAGCCAAGGGCGTTTAAGGACAGGCTACGAGCAGTACTTC. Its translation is CASSQGRLRTGYEQYF.

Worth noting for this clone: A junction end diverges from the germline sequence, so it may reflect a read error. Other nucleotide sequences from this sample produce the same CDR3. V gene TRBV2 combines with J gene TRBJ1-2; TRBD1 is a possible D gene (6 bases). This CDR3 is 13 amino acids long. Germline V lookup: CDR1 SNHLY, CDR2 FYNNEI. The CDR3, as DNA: TGTGCCAGCACCTCTCCGGGGGGCGAGGGCTACACCTTT. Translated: CASTSPGGEGYTF.

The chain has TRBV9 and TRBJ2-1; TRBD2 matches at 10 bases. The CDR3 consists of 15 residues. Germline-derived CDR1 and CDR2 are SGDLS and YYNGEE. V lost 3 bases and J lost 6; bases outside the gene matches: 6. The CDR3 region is CASSGTSGTGNEQFF. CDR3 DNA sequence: TGTGCCAGCAGCGGGACTAGCGGTACCGGCAATGAGCAGTTCTTC.

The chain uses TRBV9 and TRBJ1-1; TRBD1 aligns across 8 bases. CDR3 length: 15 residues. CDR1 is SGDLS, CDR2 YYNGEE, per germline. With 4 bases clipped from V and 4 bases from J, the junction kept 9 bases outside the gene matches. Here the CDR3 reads CASSLLTGGGTEAFF. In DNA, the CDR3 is TGTGCCAGCAGCTTATTAACAGGGGGAGGCACTGAAGCTTTCTTT. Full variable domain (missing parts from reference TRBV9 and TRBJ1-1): DSGVTQTPKHLITATGQRVTLRCSPRSGDLSVYWYQQSLDQGLQFLIQYYNGEERAKGNILERFSAQQFPDLHSELNLSSLELGDSALYFCASSLLTGGGTEAFFGQGTRLTVV.

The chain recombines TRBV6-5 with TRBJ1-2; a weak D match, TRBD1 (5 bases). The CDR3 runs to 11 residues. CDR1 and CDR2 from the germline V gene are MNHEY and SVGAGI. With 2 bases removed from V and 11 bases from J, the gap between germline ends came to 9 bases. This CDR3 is CASSYMGGYTF. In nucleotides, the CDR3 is TGTGCCAGCAGTTACATGGGGGGATACACCTTC.

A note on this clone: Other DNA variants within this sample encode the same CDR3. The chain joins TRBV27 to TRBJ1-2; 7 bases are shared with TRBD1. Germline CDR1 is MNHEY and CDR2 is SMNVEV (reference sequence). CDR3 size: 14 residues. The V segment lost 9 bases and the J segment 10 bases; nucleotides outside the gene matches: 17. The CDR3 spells CASSGPGGVRVYTF. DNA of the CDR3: TGTGCCAGTAGTGGTCCAGGGGGAGTGAGGGTCTACACCTTC.

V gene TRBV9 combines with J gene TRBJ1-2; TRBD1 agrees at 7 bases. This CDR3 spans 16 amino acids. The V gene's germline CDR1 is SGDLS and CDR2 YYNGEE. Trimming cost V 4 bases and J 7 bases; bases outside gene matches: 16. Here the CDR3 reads CASSSQGGREGGGYTF. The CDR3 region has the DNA TGTGCCAGCAGCTCACAAGGGGGCAGGGAAGGAGGTGGCTACACCTTC.

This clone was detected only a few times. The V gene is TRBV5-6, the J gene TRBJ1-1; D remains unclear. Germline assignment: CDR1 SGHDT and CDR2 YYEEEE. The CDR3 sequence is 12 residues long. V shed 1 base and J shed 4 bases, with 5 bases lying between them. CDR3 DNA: TGTGCCAGCAGCTTGCAGGTCACTGAAGCTTTCTTT. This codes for CASSLQVTEAFF.

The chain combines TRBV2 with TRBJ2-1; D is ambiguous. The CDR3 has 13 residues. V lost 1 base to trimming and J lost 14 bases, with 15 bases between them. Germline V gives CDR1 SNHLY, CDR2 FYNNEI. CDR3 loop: CASSEGAETPEFF. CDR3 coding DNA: TGTGCCAGCAGTGAAGGTGCAGAGACTCCAGAGTTCTTC.

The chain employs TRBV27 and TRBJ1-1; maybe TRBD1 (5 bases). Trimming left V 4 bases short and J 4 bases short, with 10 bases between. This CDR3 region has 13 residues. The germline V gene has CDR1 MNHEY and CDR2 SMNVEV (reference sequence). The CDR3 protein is CASSYQGGTEAFF. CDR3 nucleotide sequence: TGTGCCAGCAGTTATCAGGGAGGCACTGAAGCTTTCTTT.

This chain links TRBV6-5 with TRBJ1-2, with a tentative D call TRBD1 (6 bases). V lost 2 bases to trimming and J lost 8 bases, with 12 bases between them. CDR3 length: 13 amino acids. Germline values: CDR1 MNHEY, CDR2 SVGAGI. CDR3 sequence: CASSYTNRVGYTF. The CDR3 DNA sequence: TGTGCCAGCAGTTACACAAACAGGGTGGGCTACACCTTC.

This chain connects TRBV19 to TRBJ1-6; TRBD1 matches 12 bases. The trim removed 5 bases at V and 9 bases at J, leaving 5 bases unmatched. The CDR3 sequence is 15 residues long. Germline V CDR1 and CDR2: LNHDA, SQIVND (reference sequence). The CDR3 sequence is CASSPPGQGASPLHF. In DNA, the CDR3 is TGTGCCAGTAGTCCCCCGGGACAGGGGGCTTCACCCCTCCACTTT.

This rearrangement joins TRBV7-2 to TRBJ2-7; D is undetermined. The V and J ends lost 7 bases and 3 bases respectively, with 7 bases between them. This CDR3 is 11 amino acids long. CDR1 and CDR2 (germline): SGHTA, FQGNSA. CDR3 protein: CASTTYYEQYF. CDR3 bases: TGTGCCAGCACCACTTACTACGAGCAGTACTTC.

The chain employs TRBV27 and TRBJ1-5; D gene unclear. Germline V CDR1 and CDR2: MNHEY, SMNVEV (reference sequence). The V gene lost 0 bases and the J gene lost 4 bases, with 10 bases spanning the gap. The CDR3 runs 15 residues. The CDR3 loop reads CASSLSPAGNQPQHF. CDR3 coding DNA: TGTGCCAGCAGTTTATCCCCCGCGGGTAATCAGCCCCAGCATTTT.

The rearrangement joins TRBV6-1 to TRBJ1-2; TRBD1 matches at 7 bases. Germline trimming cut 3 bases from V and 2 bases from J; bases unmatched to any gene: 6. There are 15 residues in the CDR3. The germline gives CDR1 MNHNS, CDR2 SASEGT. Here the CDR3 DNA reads TGTGCCAGCAGTGAGCAGGGGGGTTCGAACTATGGCTACACCTTC. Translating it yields CASSEQGGSNYGYTF.

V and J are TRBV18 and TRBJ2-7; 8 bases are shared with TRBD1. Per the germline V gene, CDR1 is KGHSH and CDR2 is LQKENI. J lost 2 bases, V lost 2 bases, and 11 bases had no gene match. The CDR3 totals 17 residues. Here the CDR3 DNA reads TGTGCCAGCTCACCATCCAAAACCGGGACAGGAGCCTACGAGCAGTACTTC. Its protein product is CASSPSKTGTGAYEQYF.

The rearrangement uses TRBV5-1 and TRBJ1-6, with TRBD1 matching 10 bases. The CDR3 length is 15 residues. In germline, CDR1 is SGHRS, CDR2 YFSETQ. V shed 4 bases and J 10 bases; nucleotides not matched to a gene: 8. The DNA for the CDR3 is TGCGCCAGCAGCGCATATGGACAGGGGGAATCACCCCTCCACTTT. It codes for CASSAYGQGESPLHF.

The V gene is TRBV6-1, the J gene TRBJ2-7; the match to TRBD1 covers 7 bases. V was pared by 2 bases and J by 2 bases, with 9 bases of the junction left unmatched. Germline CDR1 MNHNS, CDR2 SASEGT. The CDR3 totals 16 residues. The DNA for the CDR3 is TGTGCCAGCAGTGAACTGACAGGGATTCCGACCTACGAGCAGTACTTC. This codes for CASSELTGIPTYEQYF.

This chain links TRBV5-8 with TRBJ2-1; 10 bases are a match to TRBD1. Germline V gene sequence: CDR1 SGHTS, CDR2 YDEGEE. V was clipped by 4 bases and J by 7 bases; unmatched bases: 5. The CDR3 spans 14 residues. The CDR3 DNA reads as TGTGCCAGCAGCCGGGACAGGGGAACTAATGAGCAGTTCTTC. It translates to CASSRDRGTNEQFF. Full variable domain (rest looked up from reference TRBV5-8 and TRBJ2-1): EAGVTQSPTHLIKTRGQQATLRCSPISGHTSVYWYQQALGLGLQFLLWYDEGEERNRGNFPPRFSGRQFPNYSSELNVNALELEDSALYLCASSRDRGTNEQFFGPGTRLTVL.

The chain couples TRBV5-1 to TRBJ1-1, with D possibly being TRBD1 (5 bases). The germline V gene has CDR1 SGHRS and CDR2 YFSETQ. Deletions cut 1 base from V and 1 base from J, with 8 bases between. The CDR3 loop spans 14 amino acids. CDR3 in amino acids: CASSLRQGNTEAFF. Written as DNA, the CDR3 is TGCGCCAGCAGCTTGAGGCAGGGGAACACTGAAGCTTTCTTT.

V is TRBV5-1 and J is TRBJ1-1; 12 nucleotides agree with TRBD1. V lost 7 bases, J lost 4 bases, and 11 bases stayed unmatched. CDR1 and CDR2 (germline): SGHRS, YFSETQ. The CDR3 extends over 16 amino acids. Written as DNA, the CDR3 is TGCGCCAGCGCTGGGGGACAGGGGGCGGACGGCACTGAAGCTTTCTTT. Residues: CASAGGQGADGTEAFF. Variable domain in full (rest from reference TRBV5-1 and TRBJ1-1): KAGVTQTPRYLIKTRGQQVTLSCSPISGHRSVSWYQQTPGQGLQFLFEYFSETQRNKGNFPGRFSGRQFSNSRSEMNVSTLELGDSALYLCASAGGQGADGTEAFFGQGTRLTVV.

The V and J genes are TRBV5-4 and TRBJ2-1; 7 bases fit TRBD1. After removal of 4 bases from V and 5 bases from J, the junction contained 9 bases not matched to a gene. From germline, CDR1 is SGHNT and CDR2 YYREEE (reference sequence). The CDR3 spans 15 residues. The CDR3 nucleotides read TGTGCCAGCAGCCTTACCGGGACAGCGGACAATGAGCAGTTCTTC. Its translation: CASSLTGTADNEQFF. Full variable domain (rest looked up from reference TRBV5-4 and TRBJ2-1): ETGVTQSPTHLIKTRGQQVTLRCSSQSGHNTVSWYQQALGQGPQFIFQYYREEENGRGNFPPRFSGLQFPNYSSELNVNALELDDSALYLCASSLTGTADNEQFFGPGTRLTVL.

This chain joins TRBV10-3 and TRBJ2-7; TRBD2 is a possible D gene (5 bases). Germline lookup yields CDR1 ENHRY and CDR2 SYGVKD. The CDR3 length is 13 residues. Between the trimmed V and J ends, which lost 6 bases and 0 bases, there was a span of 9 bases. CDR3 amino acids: CAIRDGSSYEQYF. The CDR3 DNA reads TGTGCCATCAGGGATGGGAGCTCCTACGAGCAGTACTTC.